The 17 T cell receptor beta chains presented below share a single source sample, sequenced in a study of cytomegalovirus exposure and HLA in healthy donors. The PCR used 60 Vbeta and 13 Jbeta primers. Profiled with immunoSEQ multiplex PCR; TCRdb holds only in-frame clones, not every one. The data show roughly 200,000 clones, over 75% seen once. Source material: PBMCs. These receptors were obtained from a woman aged 45 to 65 in good health and CMV-seronegative.

The genes are TRBV20-1 and TRBJ1-3, with D unclear. Germline assignment: CDR1 DFQATT and CDR2 SNEGSKA (reference sequence). The CDR3 has 11 residues. V shed 5 bases and J shed 4 bases, with 6 bases lying between them. Here the CDR3 reads CSAPVGNTIYF. The CDR3 DNA is TGCAGTGCTCCAGTCGGAAACACCATATATTTT.

The gene calls are TRBV7-9 and TRBJ2-7; D call uncertain. This CDR3 is 14 amino acids long. V lost 7 bases to trimming and J lost 2 bases, with 15 bases between them. The germline gives CDR1 SEHNR, CDR2 FQNEAQ (reference sequence). CDR3 sequence reads: CASTPPGQPYEQYF. Here the CDR3 DNA reads TGTGCCAGCACCCCTCCGGGTCAACCCTACGAGCAGTACTTC.

This sequence joins TRBV11-1 and TRBJ2-5; 7 bases are a match to TRBD1. Germline V gene data show CDR1 as SGHAT and CDR2 as FQDESV (reference sequence). Trimming cost V 4 bases and J 3 bases; bases outside gene matches: 11. This CDR3 has 16 residues. The CDR3 bases are TGTGCCAGCAGCTCCCAGACAGGGTCCGGGAAAGAGACCCAGTACTTC. It codes for CASSSQTGSGKETQYF.

A single count supports this clone. This sample also contains other DNA sequences that code for the same CDR3. V usage is TRBV2 and J usage is TRBJ1-5; 9 bases match TRBD1. The CDR3 sequence is 14 residues long. Trimming cost V 6 bases and J 7 bases; bases outside gene matches: 7. Looked up from germline, CDR1 is SNHLY and CDR2 is FYNNEI. The CDR3 DNA follows: TGTGCCAGCAGGGAGGACAGGGGATACCAGCCCCAGCATTTT. As protein: CASREDRGYQPQHF.

V and J are TRBV9 and TRBJ2-2, with 7 positions matching TRBD1. The CDR3 totals 13 residues. V was pared by 4 bases and J by 8 bases, with 5 bases of the junction left unmatched. The germline V gene encodes CDR1 SGDLS and CDR2 YYNGEE. The CDR3 DNA reads as TGTGCCAGCAGCCCCACAGGGGTGGGGGAGCTGTTTTTT. Its translation: CASSPTGVGELFF.

V and J are TRBV5-1 and TRBJ2-3, with TRBD2 as a possible D gene (6 bases). V was pared by 4 bases and J by 9 bases, with 9 bases between. From germline, CDR1 is SGHRS and CDR2 YFSETQ. The CDR3 spans 11 residues. This CDR3 reads CASSPGVTQYF. The DNA for the CDR3 is TGCGCCAGCAGCCCGGGGGTAACGCAGTATTTT.

The chain links TRBV5-1 to TRBJ2-3; 7 bases match TRBD1. The CDR3 has 16 amino acids. Germline trimming cut 0 bases from V and 2 bases from J; bases unmatched to any gene: 6. Germline V gene sequence: CDR1 SGHRS, CDR2 YFSETQ. CDR3 coding DNA: TGCGCCAGCAGCTTGGAGGGGCAGGGGGTCACAGATACGCAGTATTTT. The encoded protein is CASSLEGQGVTDTQYF.

The CDR3 DNA is TGTGCCAGCAGCCAAGTTTCTTATCGGGCAGGGGAGGGAAATGAGCAGTTCTTC. It specifies CASSQVSYRAGEGNEQFF. V and J are TRBV14 and TRBJ2-1; D might be TRBD2 (7 bases). The CDR3 length is 18 residues. Germline values: CDR1 SGHDN, CDR2 FVKESK. V was shortened by 1 base and J by 7 bases, with 23 bases between the two germline ends.

The gene calls are TRBV29-1 and TRBJ1-5; TRBD1 agrees at 7 bases. CDR3 length equals 14 residues. V was pared by 7 bases and J by 3 bases, with 9 bases of the junction left unmatched. Germline loops: CDR1 SQVTM, CDR2 ANQGSEA. In nucleotides, the CDR3 is TGCAGCGCCCGCGGGGACAGCTTCAATCAGCCCCAGCATTTT. It is translated as CSARGDSFNQPQHF.

This clone was seen only once. The genes are TRBV7-2 and TRBJ2-3; D is unresolved. Germline values: CDR1 SGHTA, CDR2 FQGNSA. This CDR3 has 14 amino acids. With 5 bases removed from V and 3 bases from J, the gap between germline ends came to 12 bases. The CDR3 bases are TGTGCCAGCAGCATAGAAGCGTTGACAGATACGCAGTATTTT. Its protein product is CASSIEALTDTQYF.

J is TRBJ2-5 and V is TRBV10-1; D might be TRBD1 (6 bases). Looked up from germline, CDR1 is WNHNN and CDR2 is SYGVQD (reference sequence). The CDR3 contains 14 residues. Trimming took off 0 bases at V and 4 bases at J, with 9 bases between the two ends. The CDR3 here is CASSESSGAETQYF. The CDR3 DNA reads as TGCGCCAGCAGTGAGTCATCAGGGGCAGAGACCCAGTACTTC.

The chain couples TRBV28 to TRBJ2-7; maybe TRBD2 (5 bases). CDR1 and CDR2 (germline): MDHEN, SYDVKM. V gave up 2 bases and J gave up 5 bases, with 16 bases separating them. The length of the CDR3 is 15 residues. The CDR3 nucleotides are TGTGCCAGCAGTTTACATAGCGATTGGTTCCACGAGCAGTACTTC. Residues: CASSLHSDWFHEQYF.

The chain couples TRBV29-1 to TRBJ2-2; a possible D gene is TRBD1 (5 bases). Germline V lookup: CDR1 SQVTM, CDR2 ANQGSEA. V lost 7 bases, J lost 3 bases, and 12 bases lay in between. CDR3 size: 13 residues. The DNA for the CDR3 is TGCAGCGCATCGACAGTAGACACCGGGGAGCTGTTTTTT. Protein product: CSASTVDTGELFF.

This clone was observed once. The rearrangement links TRBV30 to TRBJ2-7; a weak D match, TRBD1 (6 bases). Germline-derived CDR1 and CDR2 are GTSNPN and SVGIG (reference sequence). Trimming pared 3 bases from V and 3 bases from J, leaving 15 bases between. This CDR3 contains 14 residues. This CDR3 reads CAWRVTGPLYEQYF. For the CDR3, the DNA is TGTGCCTGGAGAGTTACAGGGCCTCTCTACGAGCAGTACTTC.

This chain links TRBV7-2 with TRBJ1-5; possibly TRBD1 for D (6 bases). In germline, CDR1 is SGHTA, CDR2 FQGNSA. The CDR3 extends over 15 amino acids. V lost 8 bases and J lost 7, with 21 bases in between. CDR3 nucleotide sequence: TGTGCCAGCGGCGGTTGGGGGGGCGGGAACCAGCCCCAGCATTTT. Translated, it gives CASGGWGGGNQPQHF.

This clone has just one count. The rearrangement links TRBV2 to TRBJ2-2, with 14 bases aligning to TRBD2. J was trimmed by 5 bases and V by 7 bases; bases with no gene match: 9. Germline CDR1 SNHLY, CDR2 FYNNEI. This CDR3 is built from 17 residues. CDR3 nucleotide sequence: TGTGCCAGCACTCGACTAGCGGGGGGGCCGGGGACCGGGGAGCTGTTTTTT. Protein product: CASTRLAGGPGTGELFF.

The chain employs TRBV6-5 and TRBJ1-1; 7 bases are shared with TRBD1. Germline CDR1 and CDR2: MNHEY and SVGAGI. The CDR3 extends over 12 amino acids. V shed 6 bases and J 7 bases; nucleotides not matched to a gene: 5. As DNA, the CDR3 is TGTGCCAGCAGGACAGGGATGGGTGAAGCTTTCTTT. Its translation is CASRTGMGEAFF.